This T cell receptor (beta chain) is drawn from a study of shared clonotypes between healthy human individuals. CDR3 length: 15 amino acids. V trimming: 2 bases; J trimming: 4 bases; junction bases outside the gene matches: 8. In germline, CDR1 is SGHNT, CDR2 YYREEE (reference sequence). The DNA input per sorted-subset replicate PCR was about 0.2 ug, corresponding to roughly 30,000 T cell genomes. Sequencing was performed with immunoSEQ multiplex PCR; in TCRdb, only in-frame clones are kept and a portion is missing. Of some 1 million clones in the sample, approximately 76% were seen once. This clone appeared a few times.

The rearrangement links TRBV5-4 to TRBJ1-2; TRBD1 matches at 7 bases. The TCR was taken from a man aged 18 to 30 in good health. The sequenced material came from memory CD4+ T cells sorted from blood. Documented subset: CD45RA-negative fraction. CDR3 bases: TGTGCCAGCAGCTTTGGGTCCGGGACAGCCTATGGCTACACCTTC. The encoded protein is CASSFGSGTAYGYTF.